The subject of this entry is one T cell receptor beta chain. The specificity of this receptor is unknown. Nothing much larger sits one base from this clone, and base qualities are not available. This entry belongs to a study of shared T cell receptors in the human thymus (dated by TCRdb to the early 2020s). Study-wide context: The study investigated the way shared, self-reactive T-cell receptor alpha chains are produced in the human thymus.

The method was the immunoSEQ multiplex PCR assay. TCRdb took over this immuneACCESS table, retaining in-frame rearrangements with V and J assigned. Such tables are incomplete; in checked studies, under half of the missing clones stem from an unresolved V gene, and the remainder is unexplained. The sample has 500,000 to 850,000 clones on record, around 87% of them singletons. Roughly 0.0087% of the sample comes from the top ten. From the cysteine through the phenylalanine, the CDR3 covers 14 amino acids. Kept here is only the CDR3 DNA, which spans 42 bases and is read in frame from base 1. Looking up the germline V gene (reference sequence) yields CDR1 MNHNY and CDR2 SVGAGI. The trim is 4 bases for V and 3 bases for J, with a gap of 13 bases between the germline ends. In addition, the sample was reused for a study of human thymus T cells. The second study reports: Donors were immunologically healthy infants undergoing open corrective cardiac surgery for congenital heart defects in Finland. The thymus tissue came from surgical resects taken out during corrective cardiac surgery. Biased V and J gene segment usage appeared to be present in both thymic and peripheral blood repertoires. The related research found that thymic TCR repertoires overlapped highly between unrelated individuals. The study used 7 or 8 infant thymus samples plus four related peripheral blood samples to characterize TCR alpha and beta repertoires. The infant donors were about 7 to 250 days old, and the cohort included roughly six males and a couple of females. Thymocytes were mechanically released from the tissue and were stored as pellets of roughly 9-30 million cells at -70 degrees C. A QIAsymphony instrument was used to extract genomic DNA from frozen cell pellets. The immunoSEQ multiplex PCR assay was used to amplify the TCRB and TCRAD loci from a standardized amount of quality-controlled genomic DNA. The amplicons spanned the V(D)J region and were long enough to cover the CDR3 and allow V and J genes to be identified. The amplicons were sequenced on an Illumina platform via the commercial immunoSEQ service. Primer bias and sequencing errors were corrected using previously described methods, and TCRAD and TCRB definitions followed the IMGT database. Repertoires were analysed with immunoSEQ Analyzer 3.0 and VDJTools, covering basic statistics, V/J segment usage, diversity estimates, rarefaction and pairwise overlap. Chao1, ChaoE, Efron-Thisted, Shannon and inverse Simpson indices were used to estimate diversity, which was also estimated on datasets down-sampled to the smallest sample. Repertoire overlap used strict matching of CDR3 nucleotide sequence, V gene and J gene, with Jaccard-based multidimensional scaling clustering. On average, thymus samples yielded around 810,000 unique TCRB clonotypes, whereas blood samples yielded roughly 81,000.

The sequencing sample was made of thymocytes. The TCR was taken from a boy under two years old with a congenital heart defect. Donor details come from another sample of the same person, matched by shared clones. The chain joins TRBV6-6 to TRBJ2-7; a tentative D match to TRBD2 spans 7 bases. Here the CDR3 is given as CASSFRGAYYEQYF. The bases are TGTGCCAGCAGTTTTCGGGGGGCCTACTACGAGCAGTACTTC.